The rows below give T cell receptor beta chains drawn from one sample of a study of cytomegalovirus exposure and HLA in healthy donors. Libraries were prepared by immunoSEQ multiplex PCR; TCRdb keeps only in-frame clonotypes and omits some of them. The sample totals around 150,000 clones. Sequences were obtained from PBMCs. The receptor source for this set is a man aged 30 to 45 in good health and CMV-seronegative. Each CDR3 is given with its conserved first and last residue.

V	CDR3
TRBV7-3	CASSLTGQGPGGYTF
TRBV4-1	CASSQVSGSSYEQYF
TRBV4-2	CASSQDRSYEQYF
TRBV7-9	CASSLGHPTFRGTNEKLFF
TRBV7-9	CASSLTGGGNEQYF
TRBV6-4	CASSKQVSSYNEQFF
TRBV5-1	CASNTGTGGNTIYF
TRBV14	CASSPGGDETQYF
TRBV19	CASSTPKGSQQKYQETQYF
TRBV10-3	CAITPAGGPYNEQFF
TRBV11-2	CASSPQGYEQYF
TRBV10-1	CARRLGDRGGEAFF
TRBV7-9	CASSSGTDAFTEAFF
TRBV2	CASLTWTSGVRGQETQYF
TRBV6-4	CASSGGSNQPQHF
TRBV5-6	CASSLTGSGNTIYF
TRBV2	CASSGTGGPGGGQPQHF
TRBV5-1	CASSLGARTGTSSYEQYF
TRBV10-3	CAISEQGLNADTQYF
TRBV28	CASSLLRLALNTGELFF
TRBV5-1	CASSLSFGNTEAFF
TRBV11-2	CASSLDLQGTTEAFF
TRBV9	CASSPTGGVSYGYTF
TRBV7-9	CASSLERGGQPYEQYF